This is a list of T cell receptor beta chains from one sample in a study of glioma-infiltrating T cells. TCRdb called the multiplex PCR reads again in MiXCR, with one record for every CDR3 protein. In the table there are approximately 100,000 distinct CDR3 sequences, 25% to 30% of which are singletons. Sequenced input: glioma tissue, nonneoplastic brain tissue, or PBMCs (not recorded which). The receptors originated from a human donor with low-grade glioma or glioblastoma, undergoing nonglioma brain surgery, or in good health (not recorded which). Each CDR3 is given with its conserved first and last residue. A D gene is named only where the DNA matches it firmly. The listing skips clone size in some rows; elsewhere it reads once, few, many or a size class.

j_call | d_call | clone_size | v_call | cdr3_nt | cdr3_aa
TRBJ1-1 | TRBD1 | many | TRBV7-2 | TGTGCCAGCAGCCCCGCTGGACAGGGACTCTATGAAGCTTTCTTT | CASSPAGQGLYEAFF
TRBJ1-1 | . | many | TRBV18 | TGTGCCAGCTCACAGGGAAGGGAAACTGAAGCTTTCTTT | CASSQGRETEAFF
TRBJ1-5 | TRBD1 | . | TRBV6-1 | TGTGCCAGCCTGGGACAGAGTGGCAATAAGCCCCAGCATTTT | CASLGQSGNKPQHF
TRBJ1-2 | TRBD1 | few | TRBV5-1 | TGCGCCAGCAGCTTGGTGACAGGGTGGTATGGCTACACCTTC | CASSLVTGWYGYTF
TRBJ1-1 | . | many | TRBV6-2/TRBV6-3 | TGTGCCAGCAGTTACTCCTGGCAAGCTTTCTTT | CASSYSWQAFF
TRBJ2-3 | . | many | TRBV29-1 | TGCAGCGTCCGGACAGACTCCACAGATACGCAGTATTTT | CSVRTDSTDTQYF
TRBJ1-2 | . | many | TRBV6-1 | TGTGCCACCGGGGAAGTCGGAGGCTACACCTTC | CATGEVGGYTF
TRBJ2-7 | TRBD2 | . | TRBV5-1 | TGCGCCAGCAGCTTGGGGGGTCTAGCGGGAGGACACTACGAGCAGTACTTC | CASSLGGLAGGHYEQYF
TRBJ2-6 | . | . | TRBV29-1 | TGCAGCGTTGCGGCTACCCCACTCTCTGGGGCCAACGTCCTGACTTTC | CSVAATPLSGANVLTF
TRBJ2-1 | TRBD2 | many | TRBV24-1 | TGTGCCACCAGTGAGCGACGGGGCGGGAGGGGGAACAATGAGCAGTTCTTC | CATSERRGGRGNNEQFF
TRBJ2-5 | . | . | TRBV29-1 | TGCGGCGTTGAGGGGTGGGCATCCCCGGACCAAGAGACCCAGTACTTC | CGVEGWASPDQETQYF
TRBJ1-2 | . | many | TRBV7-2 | TGTGCCAGCAGCTTTCTCGCGGACTGGAACACCTTC | CASSFLADWNTF
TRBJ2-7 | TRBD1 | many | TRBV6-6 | TGTGCCAGCAGTTACTCGGGACAGCGTTACGAGCAGTACTTC | CASSYSGQRYEQYF
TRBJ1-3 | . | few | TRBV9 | TGTGCCAGCAGCGTCCAGACGGGGGACCTGAGCTCTGGAAACACCATATATTTT | CASSVQTGDLSSGNTIYF
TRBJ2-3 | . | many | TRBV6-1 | TGTGCCAGCAGTCCACGGGGACTCGAGGCAGATACGCAGTATTTT | CASSPRGLEADTQYF
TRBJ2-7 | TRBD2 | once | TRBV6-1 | TGTGCCAGCAGTAGAGCGGGGGCCTACGAGCAGTACTTC | CASSRAGAYEQYF